One sample yielded the 20 T cell receptor beta chains listed below, sequenced in a study of control samples from healthy donors and cancer patients. Here immunoSEQ multiplex PCR was the method, and the copy in TCRdb shows in-frame clones only, minus some. Seen here are 150,000 to 200,000 clones, more than 90% observed once, and the top ten hold 1.3% to 1.5%. Sequenced material: blood. The receptors come from a man aged 25 to 45 in good health.

V and J are TRBV10-1 and TRBJ1-4; TRBD1 might be the D (6 bases). The CDR3 length is 17 residues. Germline V gives CDR1 WNHNN, CDR2 SYGVQD (reference sequence). V gave up 2 bases and J gave up 13 bases, with 26 bases separating them. CDR3 sequence reads: CASSEKNGQRIMIGLFF. CDR3 nucleotides: TGCGCCAGCAGTGAGAAAAACGGACAGAGAATAATGATTGGACTGTTTTTT.

This rearrangement joins TRBV10-3 to TRBJ2-5, with TRBD2 matching over 8 bases. The germline gives CDR1 ENHRY, CDR2 SYGVKD. The CDR3 is 15 amino acids. V lost 6 bases, J lost 3 bases, and 9 bases stayed unmatched. As DNA, the CDR3 is TGTGCCATCAGGGGGGGAATAGCGGGAAAAGAGACCCAGTACTTC. It translates to CAIRGGIAGKETQYF.

The V call is TRBV30, the J call TRBJ2-7; a weak D match, TRBD2 (6 bases). Per the germline V gene, CDR1 is GTSNPN and CDR2 is SVGIG (reference sequence). Trimming took off 2 bases at V and 2 bases at J, with 10 bases between the two ends. The CDR3 runs to 13 residues. The DNA for the CDR3 is TGTGCCTGGAGTACGGGAGTCCCCTACGAGCAGTACTTC. Its protein is CAWSTGVPYEQYF.

The genes are TRBV10-3 and TRBJ2-1; 9 bases align to TRBD2. Unmatched junction bases numbered 8, after V lost 2 bases and J lost 6 bases. The CDR3 consists of 16 residues. Per the germline V gene, CDR1 is ENHRY and CDR2 is SYGVKD. Here the CDR3 reads CAISELGTSRGNEQFF. As DNA, the CDR3 is TGTGCCATCAGTGAGCTGGGGACTAGCAGGGGCAATGAGCAGTTCTTC.

The chain uses TRBV12-5 and TRBJ1-2; 7 bases match TRBD1. The CDR3 contains 13 residues. V gave up 6 bases and J gave up 2 bases; unmatched junction bases: 3. Germline CDR1 LGHNT, CDR2 FRNRAP. This CDR3 is CASGQGINYGYTF. As DNA, the CDR3 is TGTGCTAGTGGACAGGGGATAAACTATGGCTACACCTTC.

This sequence joins TRBV5-5 and TRBJ1-5; D is ambiguous. Trimming took 4 bases from V and 3 from J, leaving 14 bases between them. CDR3 length equals 15 residues. From germline, CDR1 is SGHKS and CDR2 YYEKEE (reference sequence). The DNA of the CDR3 is TGTGCCAGCAGCCCGGGGTTCAATCCCAATCAGCCCCAGCATTTT. This translates into CASSPGFNPNQPQHF.

This chain links TRBV10-3 with TRBJ2-7, with a weak D call TRBD1 (6 bases). Looked up from germline, CDR1 is ENHRY and CDR2 is SYGVKD. The CDR3 runs 15 residues. V lost 3 bases to trimming and J lost 0 bases, with 12 bases between them. The CDR3 bases are TGTGCCATCAGTGATTTGACAGGACTCTCCTACGAGCAGTACTTC. Translation: CAISDLTGLSYEQYF.

The V call is TRBV3-1 (or the pseudogene TRBV3-2), the J call TRBJ1-1; no clear D. This CDR3 comprises 15 residues. The V end was cut by 0 bases, the J end by 0 bases, with 8 bases between. CDR1 LGHDT and CDR2 YNNKEL come from the germline V gene (reference sequence). The CDR3 DNA is TGTGCCAGCAGCCAAGAGTTCCGCATGAACACTGAAGCTTTCTTT. Protein: CASSQEFRMNTEAFF.

The chain has TRBV11-2 and TRBJ2-7, with 8 bases fitting TRBD1. Germline values: CDR1 SGHAT, CDR2 FQNNGV. The CDR3 totals 15 residues. Unmatched junction bases numbered 8, after V lost 4 bases and J lost 3 bases. CDR3 sequence reads: CASSSRDRSIYEQYF. DNA of the CDR3: TGTGCCAGCAGCTCCCGGGACAGGTCCATCTACGAGCAGTACTTC.

This sequence joins TRBV6-5 and TRBJ2-3; D remains unclear. The CDR3 has 11 amino acids. CDR1 and CDR2 (germline): MNHEY, SVGAGI. Trimming pared 7 bases from V and 0 bases from J, leaving 2 bases between. CDR3 nucleotides: TGTGCCAGCAAGAGCACAGATACGCAGTATTTT. Translation: CASKSTDTQYF.

V usage is TRBV5-4 and J usage is TRBJ2-1, with D maybe TRBD1 (5 bases). CDR3 length: 12 residues. Trimming shortened V by 4 bases and J by 9 bases, and 11 bases separated the two germline ends. The germline V gene has CDR1 SGHNT and CDR2 YYREEE (reference sequence). The CDR3 nucleotides read TGTGCCAGCAGCGCTAGTCAGGGTGAGCAGTTCTTC. The encoded protein is CASSASQGEQFF.

As DNA, the CDR3 is TGTGCCAGCAGCGAGGAGTTAGGAAACACCATATATTTT. It codes for CASSEELGNTIYF. The rearrangement joins TRBV27 to TRBJ1-3; D gene unclear. Trimming left V 6 bases short and J 4 bases short, with 10 bases between. Looked up from germline, CDR1 is MNHEY and CDR2 is SMNVEV (reference sequence). The CDR3 is made up of 13 amino acids.

The rearrangement joins TRBV5-1 to TRBJ1-2; D not resolved. Germline assignment: CDR1 SGHRS and CDR2 YFSETQ. This CDR3 has 15 residues. Trimming shortened V by 0 bases and J by 1 base, and 10 bases separated the two germline ends. The CDR3 sequence is CASSLDGARNYGYTF. In DNA form, the CDR3 reads TGCGCCAGCAGCTTGGACGGCGCCCGTAACTATGGCTACACCTTC.

The chain links TRBV27 to TRBJ2-2; possible D gene TRBD1, 7 bases. Trimming took 3 bases from V and 4 from J, leaving 21 bases between them. The CDR3 sequence is 18 residues long. Germline CDR1 is MNHEY and CDR2 is SMNVEV (reference sequence). For the CDR3, the DNA is TGTGCCAGCAGTTTCGGAGGGGGCGCGTCGGGCGGCACCGGGGAGCTGTTTTTT. Its translation: CASSFGGGASGGTGELFF.

The chain couples TRBV7-9 to TRBJ2-3; a possible D gene is TRBD2 (6 bases). V was clipped by 1 base and J by 9 bases, with 17 bases between them. There are 15 residues in the CDR3. Germline V gene lookup returns CDR1 SEHNR and CDR2 FQNEAQ (reference sequence). The CDR3 spells CASSLGEVPRGTQYF. CDR3 nucleotide sequence: TGTGCCAGCAGCTTAGGGGAGGTCCCTCGAGGAACGCAGTATTTT.

V usage is TRBV7-2 and J usage is TRBJ2-5; a possible D gene is TRBD2 (5 bases). Deletions cut 5 bases from V and 5 bases from J, with 15 bases between. Germline CDR1 reads SGHTA; CDR2 reads FQGNSA. This CDR3 is 14 amino acids long. The CDR3 DNA follows: TGTGCCAGCAGCCCCCGGACTCCCCTTGAGACCCAGTACTTC. Its protein is CASSPRTPLETQYF.

J is TRBJ1-2 and V is TRBV27; D ambiguous. Germline assignment: CDR1 MNHEY and CDR2 SMNVEV (reference sequence). Trimming took 3 bases from V and 6 from J, leaving 11 bases between them. The CDR3 has 13 amino acids. In DNA, the CDR3 is TGTGCCAGCAGTTTCAGAGGCGCGCATGGCTACACCTTC. This encodes CASSFRGAHGYTF.

J is TRBJ1-5 and V is TRBV10-3, with D unresolved. Trimming stripped 8 bases from V and 0 bases from J, with 8 bases between. Germline loops: CDR1 ENHRY, CDR2 SYGVKD. CDR3 length: 13 amino acids. CDR3 in amino acids: CAIGPYSNQPQHF. DNA of the CDR3: TGTGCCATCGGACCGTATAGCAATCAGCCCCAGCATTTT.

This clone has only a few counts. This rearrangement joins TRBV30 to TRBJ1-3, with TRBD1 as a possible D gene (6 bases). The CDR3 contains 13 residues. Looked up from germline, CDR1 is GTSNPN and CDR2 is SVGIG (reference sequence). Trimming took off 2 bases at V and 2 bases at J, with 7 bases between the two ends. CDR3 residues: CAWSTGTGNTIYF. As DNA, the CDR3 is TGTGCCTGGAGTACAGGGACTGGAAACACCATATATTTT. The full variable domain, completed using reference TRBV30 and TRBJ1-3, is SQTIHQWPATLVQPVGSPLSLECTVEGTSNPNLYWYRQAAGRGLQLLFYSVGIGQISSEVPQNLSASRPQDRQFILSSKKLLLSDSGFYLCAWSTGTGNTIYFGEGSWLTVV.

This clone has just a few counts. The chain links TRBV6-4 to TRBJ1-2, with 7 bases lining up with TRBD1. Germline CDR1 and CDR2: MRHNA and SNTAGT. Losses at the gene ends were 2 bases for V and 3 bases for J; bases not matched to a gene: 3. The CDR3 runs to 14 residues. The CDR3 region has the DNA TGTGCCAGCAGTGACACCACAGGGGACTATGGCTACACCTTC. This encodes CASSDTTGDYGYTF.